This T cell receptor beta chain was captured in a study of blood T cell repertoires in COVID-19. As for the study in general: Nucleic acid was either cDNA or gDNA, and it came from T cells, B-cell-depleted T cells, or PBMCs.

The V and J ends lost 6 bases and 0 bases respectively, with 15 bases between them. Germline assignment: CDR1 MNHEY and CDR2 SVGAGI. CDR3 length: 15 residues. The data were produced by immunoSEQ multiplex PCR, yet TCRdb's version contains in-frame clones alone and is incomplete. This sample has around 140,000 clones, with approximately 88% found just once. This sequence originates from a man in his 60s with active or convalescent COVID-19. Sequencing was performed on peripheral blood. V usage is TRBV6-5 and J usage is TRBJ2-7; D perhaps matches TRBD2 (6 bases). CDR3 nucleotide sequence: TGTGCCAGCAGGCCGAAGCGGGCCAGCTCCTACGAGCAGTACTTC. It is translated as CASRPKRASSYEQYF.